The clone carrying this TCR beta chain was found a few times. This sample stems from a study of identical twins. TCRdb reprocessed the 5' RACE reads with MiXCR, giving one entry per CDR3 protein. The sample records roughly 490,000 distinct CDR3 sequences, 13% to 15% being singletons. This CDR3 spans 13 amino acids. Germline CDR1 is MNHNS and CDR2 is SASEGT. V was shortened by 6 bases and J by 7 bases, with 12 bases between the two germline ends. These records were also assigned to another study, of yellow fever vaccine responses in identical twins.

This sequence originates from a woman between 18 and 29 years old in good health. The sequenced material came from CD4+ T cells sorted from blood. The J gene is TRBJ2-2, the V gene TRBV6-1; no clear D gene. CDR3 nucleotide sequence: TGTGCCAGCAGCATACTTGGTGGCGGGGAGCTGTTTTTT. It codes for CASSILGGGELFF.